Below, 3 T cell receptor beta chains from the same sample are listed, as sequenced in a study of blood T cell repertoires in COVID-19. Method: immunoSEQ multiplex PCR; TCRdb's copy keeps in-frame clones and lacks some. The sample lists 350,000 to 400,000 clones, almost 90% occurring once. The sample consisted of peripheral blood. These receptors were obtained from a young man with active or convalescent COVID-19.

V usage is TRBV6-1 and J usage is TRBJ2-5; TRBD2 might be the D (6 bases). CDR1 MNHNS and CDR2 SASEGT come from the germline V gene. V lost 1 base and J 3 bases, leaving 12 bases between the germline ends. This CDR3 contains 15 residues. CDR3 nucleotide sequence: TGTGCCAGCAGTGAAGGGGGACTCGGGAAAGAGACCCAGTACTTC. Protein sequence: CASSEGGLGKETQYF.

The chain joins TRBV13 to TRBJ1-1; 9 bases match TRBD1. CDR1 and CDR2 from the germline V gene are PRHDT and FYEKMQ (reference sequence). V gave up 5 bases and J gave up 5 bases; unmatched junction bases: 9. This CDR3 has 15 residues. The DNA of the CDR3 is TGTGCCAGCAGCCTGGGGGACAGGGCGAGGACTGAAGCTTTCTTT. This sequence encodes CASSLGDRARTEAFF.

The chain couples TRBV2 to TRBJ2-7; D may be TRBD1 (5 bases). Germline V gene data show CDR1 as SNHLY and CDR2 as FYNNEI. V lost 3 bases, J lost 5 bases, and 20 bases lay in between. The CDR3 spans 16 residues. CDR3 amino acids: CASSEGLRQWSNEQYF. CDR3 coding DNA: TGTGCCAGCAGTGAGGGGCTTCGACAGTGGTCGAACGAGCAGTACTTC.